A selection of T cell receptor beta chains follows, all from one sample in a study of blood T cell repertoires in COVID-19. The data were produced by immunoSEQ multiplex PCR, yet TCRdb's version contains in-frame clones alone and is incomplete. The table lists 130,000 or so clones, almost 85% of them singletons. Sequencing was done on a sample of PBMCs or T cells enriched from blood (not recorded which). The receptors derive from a woman aged 45-60 years with acute COVID-19. CDR3s include the opening cysteine and the closing phenylalanine or tryptophan. The D gene is left open where the match is weak. Clone size is stated in some rows and not others, as once, few, many or a class when expanded.

D gene,J gene,V gene,clone size,CDR3 protein,CDR3 DNA
.,TRBJ2-3,TRBV7-3,.,CASSLSGGGRDTQYF,TGTGCCAGCAGCTTATCCGGTGGGGGGAGAGATACGCAGTATTTT
TRBD2,TRBJ2-5,TRBV30,few,CAWTSGGLQETQYF,TGTGCCTGGACTAGCGGGGGACTCCAAGAGACCCAGTACTTC
TRBD1,TRBJ1-2,TRBV29-1,.,CSVILRAGQGDGYTF,TGCAGCGTTATTCTACGGGCCGGACAGGGCGATGGCTACACCTTC
TRBD1,TRBJ2-1,TRBV2,.,CASSEEGTGYNEQFF,TGTGCCAGCAGTGAAGAAGGGACAGGATACAATGAGCAGTTCTTC
TRBD2,TRBJ2-1,TRBV7-2,.,CASSPPRLAEYNEQFF,TGTGCCAGCAGTCCGCCCCGACTAGCGGAATACAATGAGCAGTTCTTC
.,TRBJ1-1,TRBV5-1,once,CASAQNMNTEAFF,TGCGCCAGCGCCCAGAACATGAACACTGAAGCTTTCTTT
.,TRBJ2-7,TRBV11-3,few,CASSLYESPYEQYF,TGTGCCAGCAGCTTATACGAGAGCCCCTACGAGCAGTACTTC
.,TRBJ1-2,TRBV10-3,.,CAISESRGNYGYTF,TGTGCCATCAGTGAGTCGCGGGGGAACTATGGCTACACCTTC
.,TRBJ2-3,TRBV5-1,.,CASSPSGSGHTDTQYF,TGCGCCAGCAGCCCCTCGGGGAGCGGCCACACAGATACGCAGTATTTT
TRBD1,TRBJ2-1,TRBV13,.,CASGDRGYDEQFF,TGTGCCAGTGGGGACAGGGGGTACGATGAGCAGTTCTTC
.,TRBJ2-6,TRBV20-1,.,CSASESRVAGANVLTF,TGCAGTGCTAGTGAGTCTCGGGTAGCTGGGGCCAACGTCCTGACTTTC
.,TRBJ1-5,TRBV28,.,CASSPPGGNQPQHF,TGTGCCAGCAGTCCTCCGGGGGGCAATCAGCCCCAGCATTTT
TRBD1,TRBJ2-5,TRBV7-3,.,CASSRGGLFGETQYF,TGTGCCAGCAGCCGAGGGGGCTTGTTTGGAGAGACCCAGTACTTC
TRBD2,TRBJ2-7,TRBV19,few,CASSQSGRARYEQYF,TGTGCCAGTAGTCAAAGCGGGAGGGCGCGCTACGAGCAGTACTTC
.,TRBJ2-1,TRBV19,few,CASSIYAGWEQFF,TGTGCCAGTAGTATATATGCGGGATGGGAGCAGTTCTTC
TRBD1,TRBJ1-2,TRBV2,.,CASSEPRTGYGYTF,TGTGCCAGCAGTGAACCTCGGACAGGCTATGGCTACACCTTC
TRBD1,TRBJ2-7,TRBV5-5,.,CASSLEGTGGLEQYF,TGTGCCAGCAGCTTAGAAGGGACAGGGGGCCTCGAGCAGTACTTC
.,TRBJ2-3,TRBV6-5,.,CASRRDSTDTQYF,TGTGCCAGCAGGCGGGACAGCACAGATACGCAGTATTTT
.,TRBJ2-7,TRBV18,.,CASSPVLGETYEQYF,TGTGCCAGCTCACCGGTTCTAGGGGAAACCTACGAGCAGTACTTC
TRBD2,TRBJ2-1,TRBV27,.,CASSPSLAGNNEQFF,TGTGCCAGCAGTCCCTCACTAGCGGGAAATAATGAGCAGTTCTTC
.,TRBJ2-1,TRBV19,.,CASTASVSYNEQFF,TGTGCCAGTACCGCTAGCGTCTCCTACAATGAGCAGTTCTTC
TRBD1,TRBJ1-5,TRBV5-8,.,CASSLGTGGGQPQHF,TGTGCCAGCAGCTTGGGGACAGGGGGCGGTCAGCCCCAGCATTTT
.,TRBJ2-5,TRBV7-2,once,CASSLNVGAVQETQYF,TGTGCCAGCAGCCTAAATGTGGGAGCTGTTCAAGAGACCCAGTACTTC
TRBD2,TRBJ2-1,TRBV19,.,CASKTSSNEQFF,TGTGCCAGTAAGACTAGCAGCAATGAGCAGTTCTTC
TRBD1,TRBJ1-5,TRBV7-2,few,CASSLVGGTGGAFQPQHF,TGTGCCAGCAGCTTAGTGGGGGGGACAGGGGGCGCGTTTCAGCCCCAGCATTTT
TRBD2,TRBJ2-3,TRBV6-4,few,CASSETSGRAQTQYF,TGTGCCAGCAGTGAGACTAGCGGGAGGGCCCAAACGCAGTATTTT
TRBD2,TRBJ2-2,TRBV7-2,.,CASSPAGLAGGTTGELFF,TGTGCCAGCAGCCCAGCGGGGTTAGCGGGAGGGACCACCGGGGAGCTGTTTTTT